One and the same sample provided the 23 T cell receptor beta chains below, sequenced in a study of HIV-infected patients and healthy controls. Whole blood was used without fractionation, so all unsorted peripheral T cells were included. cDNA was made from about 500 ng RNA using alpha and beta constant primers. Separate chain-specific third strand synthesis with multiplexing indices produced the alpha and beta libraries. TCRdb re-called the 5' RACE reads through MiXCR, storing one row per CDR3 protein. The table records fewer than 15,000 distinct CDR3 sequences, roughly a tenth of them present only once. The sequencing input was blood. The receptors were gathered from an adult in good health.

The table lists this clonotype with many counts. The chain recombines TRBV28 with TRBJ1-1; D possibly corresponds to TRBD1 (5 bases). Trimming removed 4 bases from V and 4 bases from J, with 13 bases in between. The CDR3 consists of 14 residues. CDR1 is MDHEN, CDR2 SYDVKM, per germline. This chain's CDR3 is CASSSPGQGTEAFF. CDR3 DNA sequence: TGTGCCAGCAGTTCTCCGGGGCAAGGCACTGAAGCTTTCTTT.

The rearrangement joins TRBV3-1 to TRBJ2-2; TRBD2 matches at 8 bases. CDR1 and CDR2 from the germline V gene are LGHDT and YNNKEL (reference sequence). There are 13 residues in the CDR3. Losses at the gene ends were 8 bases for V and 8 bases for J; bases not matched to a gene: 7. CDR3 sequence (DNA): TGTGCCAGCTCAAGCGGGAGTACAGGGGAGCTGTTTTTT. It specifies CASSSGSTGELFF.

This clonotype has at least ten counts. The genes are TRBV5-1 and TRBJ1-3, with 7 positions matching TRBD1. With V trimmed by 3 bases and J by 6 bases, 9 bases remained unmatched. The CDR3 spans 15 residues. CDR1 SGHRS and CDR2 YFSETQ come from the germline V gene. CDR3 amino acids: CASSSIGTAENTIYF. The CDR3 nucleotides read TGCGCCAGCAGCTCCATCGGGACAGCGGAAAACACCATATATTTT.

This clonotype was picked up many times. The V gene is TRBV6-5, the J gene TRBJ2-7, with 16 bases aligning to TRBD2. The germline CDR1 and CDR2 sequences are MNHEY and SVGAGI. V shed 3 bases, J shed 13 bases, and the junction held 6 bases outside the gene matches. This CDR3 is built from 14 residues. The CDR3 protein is CASSYGTSGRVLYF. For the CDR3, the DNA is TGTGCCAGCAGTTATGGGACTAGCGGGAGGGTCCTATACTTC.

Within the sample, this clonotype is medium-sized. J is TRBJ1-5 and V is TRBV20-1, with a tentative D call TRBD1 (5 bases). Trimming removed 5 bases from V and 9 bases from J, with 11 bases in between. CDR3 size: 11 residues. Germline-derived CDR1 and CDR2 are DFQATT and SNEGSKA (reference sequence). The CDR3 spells CSASGRGPQHF. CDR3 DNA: TGCAGTGCTTCGGGGAGGGGGCCCCAGCATTTT.

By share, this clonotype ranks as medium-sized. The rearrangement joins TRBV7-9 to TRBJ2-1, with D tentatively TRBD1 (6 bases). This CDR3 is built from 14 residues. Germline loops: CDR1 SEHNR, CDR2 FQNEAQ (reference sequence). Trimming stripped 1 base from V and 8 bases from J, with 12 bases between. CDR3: CASSLGWGLDEQFF. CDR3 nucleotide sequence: TGTGCCAGCAGCTTAGGATGGGGGCTGGATGAGCAGTTCTTC. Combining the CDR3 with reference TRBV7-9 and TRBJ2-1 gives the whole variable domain DTGVSQNPRHKITKRGQNVTFRCDPISEHNRLYWYRQTLGQGPEFLTYFQNEAQLEKSRLLSDRFSAERPKGSFSTLEIQRTEQGDSAMYLCASSLGWGLDEQFFGPGTRLTVL.

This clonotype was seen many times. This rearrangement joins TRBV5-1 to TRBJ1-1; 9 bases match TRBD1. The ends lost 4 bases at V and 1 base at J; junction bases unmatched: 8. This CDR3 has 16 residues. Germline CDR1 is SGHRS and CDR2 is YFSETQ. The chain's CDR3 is CASSPWGGQGNTEAFF. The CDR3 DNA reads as TGCGCCAGCAGCCCCTGGGGGGGACAGGGGAACACTGAAGCTTTCTTT.

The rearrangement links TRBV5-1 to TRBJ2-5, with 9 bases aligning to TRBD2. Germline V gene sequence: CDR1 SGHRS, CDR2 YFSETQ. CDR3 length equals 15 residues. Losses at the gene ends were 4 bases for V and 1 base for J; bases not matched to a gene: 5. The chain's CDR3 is CASSPGTSSQETQYF. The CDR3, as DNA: TGCGCCAGCAGCCCGGGGACTAGCAGCCAAGAGACCCAGTACTTC.

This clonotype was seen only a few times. Written as DNA, the CDR3 is TGTGCCAGTAGCCGCAACCCGATCGGACAGCTTTTCCAGTTCTTC. Its protein is CASSRNPIGQLFQFF. V and J are TRBV19 and TRBJ2-1; perhaps TRBD1 as D (6 bases). The V and J ends lost 6 bases and 13 bases respectively, with 25 bases between them. The CDR3 is 15 residues long. Germline assignment: CDR1 LNHDA and CDR2 SQIVND (reference sequence).

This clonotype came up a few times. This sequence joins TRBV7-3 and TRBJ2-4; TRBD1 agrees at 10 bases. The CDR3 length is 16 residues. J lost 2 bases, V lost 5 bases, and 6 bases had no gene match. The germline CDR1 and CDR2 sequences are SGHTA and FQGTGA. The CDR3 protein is CASSPTGGATKNIQYF. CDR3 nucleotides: TGTGCCAGCAGCCCGACAGGGGGCGCGACCAAAAACATTCAGTACTTC.

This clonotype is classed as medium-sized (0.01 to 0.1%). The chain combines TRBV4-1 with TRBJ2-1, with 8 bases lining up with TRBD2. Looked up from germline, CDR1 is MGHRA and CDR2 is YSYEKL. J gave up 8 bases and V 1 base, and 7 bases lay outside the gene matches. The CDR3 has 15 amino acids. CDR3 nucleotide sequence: TGCGCCAGCAGCCAAGTGACAGCGGGAGAAGATGAGCAGTTCTTC. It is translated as CASSQVTAGEDEQFF.

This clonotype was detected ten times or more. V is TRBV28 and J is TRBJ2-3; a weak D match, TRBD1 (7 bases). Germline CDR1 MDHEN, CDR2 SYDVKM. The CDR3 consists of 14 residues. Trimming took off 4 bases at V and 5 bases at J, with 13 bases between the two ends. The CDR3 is CASSSGQGGDTQYF. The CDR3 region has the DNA TGTGCCAGCAGTTCCGGGCAGGGGGGAGATACGCAGTATTTT.

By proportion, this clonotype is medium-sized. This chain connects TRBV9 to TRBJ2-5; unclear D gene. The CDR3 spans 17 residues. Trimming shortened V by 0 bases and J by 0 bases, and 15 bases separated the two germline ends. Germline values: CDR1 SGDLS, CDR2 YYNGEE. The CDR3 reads CASSVVWVSPYQETQYF. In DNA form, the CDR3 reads TGTGCCAGCAGCGTAGTCTGGGTCAGCCCTTACCAAGAGACCCAGTACTTC.

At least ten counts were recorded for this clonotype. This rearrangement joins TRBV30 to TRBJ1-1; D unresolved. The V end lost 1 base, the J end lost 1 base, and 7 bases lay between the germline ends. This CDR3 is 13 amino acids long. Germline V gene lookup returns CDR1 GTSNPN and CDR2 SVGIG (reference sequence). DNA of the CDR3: TGTGCCTGGAGTGCGGAGCGGAACACTGAAGCTTTCTTT. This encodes CAWSAERNTEAFF.

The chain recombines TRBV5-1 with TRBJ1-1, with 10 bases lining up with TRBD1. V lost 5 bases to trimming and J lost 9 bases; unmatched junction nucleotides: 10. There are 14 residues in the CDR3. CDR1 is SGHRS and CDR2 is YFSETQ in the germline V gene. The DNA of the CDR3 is TGCGCCAGCAGTCCGACCGGGACAGGGGACCAAGCTTTCTTT. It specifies CASSPTGTGDQAFF.

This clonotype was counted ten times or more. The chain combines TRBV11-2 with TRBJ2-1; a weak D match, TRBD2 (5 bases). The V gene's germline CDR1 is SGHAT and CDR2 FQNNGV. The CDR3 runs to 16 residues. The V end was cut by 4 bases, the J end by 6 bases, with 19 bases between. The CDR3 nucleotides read TGTGCCAGCAGCTATACCATTAGCGACCCGCCCAATGAGCAGTTCTTC. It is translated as CASSYTISDPPNEQFF.

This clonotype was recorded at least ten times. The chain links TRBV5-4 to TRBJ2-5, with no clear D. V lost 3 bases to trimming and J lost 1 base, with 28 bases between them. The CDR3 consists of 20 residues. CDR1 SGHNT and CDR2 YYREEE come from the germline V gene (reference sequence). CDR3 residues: CASSSRFLAGENPFQETQYF. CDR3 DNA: TGTGCCAGCAGCTCACGGTTCTTGGCAGGAGAAAACCCCTTCCAAGAGACCCAGTACTTC. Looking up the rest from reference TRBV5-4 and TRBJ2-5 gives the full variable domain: ETGVTQSPTHLIKTRGQQVTLRCSSQSGHNTVSWYQQALGQGPQFIFQYYREEENGRGNFPPRFSGLQFPNYSSELNVNALELDDSALYLCASSSRFLAGENPFQETQYFGPGTRLLVL.

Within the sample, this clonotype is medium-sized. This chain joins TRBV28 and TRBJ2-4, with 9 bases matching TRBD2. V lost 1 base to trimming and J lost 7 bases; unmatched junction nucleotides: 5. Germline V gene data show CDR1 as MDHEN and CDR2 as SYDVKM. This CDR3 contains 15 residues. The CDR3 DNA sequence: TGTGCCAGCAGTTTATCGCGGGAGGGCAATAACATTCAGTACTTC. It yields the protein CASSLSREGNNIQYF.

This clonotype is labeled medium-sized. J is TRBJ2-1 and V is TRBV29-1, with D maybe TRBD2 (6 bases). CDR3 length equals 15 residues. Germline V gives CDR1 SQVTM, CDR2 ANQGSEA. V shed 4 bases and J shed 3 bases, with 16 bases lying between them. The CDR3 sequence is CSVVWSGVNYNEQFF. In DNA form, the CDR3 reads TGCAGCGTTGTTTGGTCGGGAGTAAACTACAATGAGCAGTTCTTC.

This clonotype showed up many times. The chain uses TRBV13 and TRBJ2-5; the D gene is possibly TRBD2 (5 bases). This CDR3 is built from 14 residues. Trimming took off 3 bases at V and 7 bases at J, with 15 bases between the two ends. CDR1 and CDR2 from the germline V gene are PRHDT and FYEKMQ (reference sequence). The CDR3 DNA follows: TGTGCCAGCAGCTTTCGGACTGTCGAAGGGACCCAGTACTTC. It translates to CASSFRTVEGTQYF. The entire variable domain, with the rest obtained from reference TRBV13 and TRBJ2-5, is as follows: AAGVIQSPRHLIKEKRETATLKCYPIPRHDTVYWYQQGPGQDPQFLISFYEKMQSDKGSIPDRFSAQQFSDYHSELNMSSLELGDSALYFCASSFRTVEGTQYFGPGTRLLVL.

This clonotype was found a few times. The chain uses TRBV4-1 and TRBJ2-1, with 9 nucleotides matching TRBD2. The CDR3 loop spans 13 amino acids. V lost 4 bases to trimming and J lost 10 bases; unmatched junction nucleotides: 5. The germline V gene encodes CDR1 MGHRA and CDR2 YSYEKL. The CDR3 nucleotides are TGCGCCAGCAGCCGTCTAGCGGGACAAGAGCAGTTCTTC. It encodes CASSRLAGQEQFF.

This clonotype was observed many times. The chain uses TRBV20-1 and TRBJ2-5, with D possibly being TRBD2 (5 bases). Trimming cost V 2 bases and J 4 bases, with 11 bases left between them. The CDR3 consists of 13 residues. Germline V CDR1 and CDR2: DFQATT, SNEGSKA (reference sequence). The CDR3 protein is CSARRGAGETQYF. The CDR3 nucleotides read TGCAGTGCTAGACGCGGCGCGGGAGAGACCCAGTACTTC.

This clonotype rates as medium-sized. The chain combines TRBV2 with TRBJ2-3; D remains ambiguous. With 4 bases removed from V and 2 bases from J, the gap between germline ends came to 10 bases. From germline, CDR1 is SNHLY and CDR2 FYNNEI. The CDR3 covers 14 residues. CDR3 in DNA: TGTGCCAGCAGTGGAACAGAATACACAGATACGCAGTATTTT. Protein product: CASSGTEYTDTQYF.